This T cell receptor beta chain appears in the sequencing data of a study of T cells in Graves' hyperthyroidism and ophthalmopathy. General study results and limits: The model anticipated ophthalmopathy a median approximately 6.5 months pre-onset. The blood repertoire included most of the expanded thyroid clonotypes above 0.001. Researchers report that a 13 V-J model separated ophthalmopathy from stable hyperthyroidism.

The CDR3 extends over 16 amino acids. Germline CDR1 SGHRS, CDR2 YFSETQ. The ends lost 2 bases at V and 0 bases at J; junction bases unmatched: 2. This clonotype was detected many times. Antigen specificity is unknown. The source material, RNA transcripts, was used to amplify TCR beta CDR3 regions. HTBI primers were used for first-round RT-PCR of the TCR CDR3. TCRdb re-called the multiplex PCR reads through MiXCR, storing one row per CDR3 protein. The table shows approximately 530,000 distinct CDR3 sequences, with 16% occurring only once. This chain uses TRBV5-1 with TRBJ1-1; 12 nucleotides agree with TRBD1. The sequence was obtained from a woman aged 18-29 years with Graves' hyperthyroidism. Sequencing was done on a sample of blood. This CDR3 reads CASSFGTGGLNTEAFF. CDR3 coding DNA: TGCGCCAGCAGCTTCGGGACAGGGGGCCTGAACACTGAAGCTTTCTTT.